This TCR beta chain was found in a study of blood T cell repertoires in COVID-19. In the study overall: The United States, Italy and Spain supplied acute and convalescent COVID-19 samples. The analysed material was cDNA or gDNA that came from T cells, B-cell-depleted T cells, or PBMCs.

Trimming removed 6 bases from V and 5 bases from J, with 10 bases in between. This CDR3 comprises 12 residues. Germline assignment: CDR1 MNHEY and CDR2 SVGAGI. TCRdb's table, derived via immunoSEQ multiplex PCR, lists solely in-frame clones and lacks some. The sample lists over 150,000 clones; about four fifths were seen once. This chain uses TRBV6-5 with TRBJ1-2; D is possibly TRBD1 (6 bases). The source is an elderly woman with acute or convalescent COVID-19. Material: peripheral blood. DNA of the CDR3: TGTGCCAGCAGCCCCGACAGGTATGGCTACACCTTC. Residues: CASSPDRYGYTF.